This T cell receptor (beta chain) was captured in a study of a mutant IDH1 vaccine in newly diagnosed glioma. About the research overall: Patients received vaccination from 4-6 weeks after radiotherapy alone, or with temozolomide cycles.

The protocol was immunoSEQ multiplex PCR, while the TCRdb copy is restricted to in-frame clones and leaves out a portion. The table has over 45,000 clones, 75% seen once. Notes on this clone: Its antigen is unidentified.

Time point meaning: week 47, end of study. Every vaccination contained 300 ug of the mutant IDH1 20-mer peptide and was paired with topical imiquimod. Diagnosis in the donors showed new WHO grade 3 or 4 astrocytomas that were IDH1-mutant and ATRX-lost. Study-wide findings and caveats: Of all patients, 93.3% showed vaccine-induced immune responses.

Trimming removed 4 bases from V and 2 bases from J, with 11 bases in between. From germline, CDR1 is SNHLY and CDR2 FYNNEI. This CDR3 region has 14 residues. This clonotype was obtained from a man aged 50-59 years with glioma. The gene calls are TRBV2 and TRBJ2-5, with D perhaps assigned TRBD1 or TRBD2 (5 bases each). The material sequenced was PBMCs, taken from a glioma patient whose treatment included an IDH1 peptide vaccine. The CDR3 here is CASSVGTIQETQYF. CDR3 nucleotides: TGTGCCAGCAGTGTGGGGACCATACAAGAGACCCAGTACTTC. Filled out from reference TRBV2 and TRBJ2-5, the complete variable domain reads EPEVTQTPSHQVTQMGQEVILRCVPISNHLYFYWYRQILGQKVEFLVSFYNNEISEKSEIFDDQFSVERPDGSNFTLKIRSTKLEDSAMYFCASSVGTIQETQYFGPGTRLLVL.